Below, 29 T cell receptor beta chains from the same sample are listed, as sequenced in a study of cytomegalovirus exposure and HLA in healthy donors. PCR primers comprised 60 Vbeta and 13 Jbeta primers. The protocol was immunoSEQ multiplex PCR, while the TCRdb copy is restricted to in-frame clones and leaves out a portion. The data hold approximately 220,000 clones, with less than 85% observed a single time. Sequenced input: PBMCs. The origin of the receptors is a man aged 18 to 30 in good health and CMV-seronegative.

This rearrangement joins TRBV27 to TRBJ1-1, with a weak D call TRBD1 (5 bases). Trimming removed 5 bases from V and 4 bases from J, with 17 bases in between. Germline CDR1 MNHEY, CDR2 SMNVEV (reference sequence). The CDR3 is 15 amino acids. The CDR3 DNA reads as TGTGCCAGCAGTCCCCCCTGGAGGAGGGGCACTGAAGCTTTCTTT. Translated: CASSPPWRRGTEAFF.

The gene calls are TRBV6-5 and TRBJ1-3; TRBD1 might be the D (6 bases). CDR1 and CDR2 from the germline V gene are MNHEY and SVGAGI. CDR3 length: 16 amino acids. Trimming took off 2 bases at V and 8 bases at J, with 19 bases between the two ends. The CDR3: CASSYHFGGFGDTIYF. The DNA for the CDR3 is TGTGCCAGCAGTTACCACTTTGGGGGCTTCGGGGACACCATATATTTT.

The rearrangement joins TRBV6-1 to TRBJ1-3; the match to TRBD1 covers 8 bases. CDR3 size: 15 residues. The J segment lost 4 bases and the V segment lost 8 bases, leaving 10 bases of the junction unmatched. CDR1 is MNHNS and CDR2 is SASEGT in the germline V gene. CDR3 nucleotide sequence: TGTGCCAGCGTATCCGACAGGGGTGCAGGAAACACCATATATTTT. It yields the protein CASVSDRGAGNTIYF.

V gene TRBV27 combines with J gene TRBJ1-1; TRBD1 might be the D (6 bases). This CDR3 comprises 13 residues. Trimming took 3 bases from V and 5 from J, leaving 10 bases between them. Germline values: CDR1 MNHEY, CDR2 SMNVEV (reference sequence). In DNA, the CDR3 is TGTGCCAGCAGTTTGCAGGGGTTGACTGAAGCTTTCTTT. Translating it yields CASSLQGLTEAFF.

This chain joins TRBV9 and TRBJ2-7; 11 bases align to TRBD2. CDR3 length equals 16 residues. Losses at the gene ends were 4 bases for V and 2 bases for J; bases not matched to a gene: 8. From germline, CDR1 is SGDLS and CDR2 YYNGEE. CDR3 loop: CASSPGGTSGTYEQYF. DNA for the CDR3: TGTGCCAGCAGCCCCGGGGGGACTAGCGGAACCTACGAGCAGTACTTC.

This chain uses TRBV4-1 with TRBJ1-2; D ambiguous. The germline CDR1 and CDR2 sequences are MGHRA and YSYEKL. Trimming left V 3 bases short and J 0 bases short, with 8 bases between. The CDR3 loop spans 14 amino acids. CDR3 coding DNA: TGCGCCAGCAGCCACATGACTTCTAACTATGGCTACACCTTC. Its translation is CASSHMTSNYGYTF.

This clone came up a few times. The V call is TRBV29-1, the J call TRBJ2-3; TRBD1 aligns across 7 bases. The CDR3 sequence is 13 residues long. Trimming took 5 bases from V and 3 from J; bases not matched to a gene: 5. CDR1 SQVTM and CDR2 ANQGSEA come from the germline V gene. The CDR3 spells CSVKGAKTDTQYF. CDR3 nucleotides: TGCAGCGTTAAGGGGGCAAAGACAGATACGCAGTATTTT.

The CDR3 DNA is TGTGCCAGCAGCCTAATGAGCTCCTACAATGAGCAGTTCTTC. Translation gives CASSLMSSYNEQFF. This sequence joins TRBV9 and TRBJ2-1; no firm D call. In germline, CDR1 is SGDLS, CDR2 YYNGEE. Trimming took off 4 bases at V and 0 bases at J, with 8 bases between the two ends. This CDR3 region has 14 residues.

This clone was observed a few times. J is TRBJ2-3 and V is TRBV9; D gene unclear. The CDR3 runs 13 residues. Germline V gene sequence: CDR1 SGDLS, CDR2 YYNGEE. V was cut by 4 bases and J by 4 bases, with 10 bases left in between. CDR3 loop: CASSSPGPDTQYF. CDR3 sequence (DNA): TGTGCCAGCAGCTCCCCCGGTCCAGATACGCAGTATTTT.

V gene TRBV5-1 combines with J gene TRBJ1-2; maybe TRBD1 (6 bases). Trimming took 0 bases from V and 1 from J, leaving 7 bases between them. The germline V gene encodes CDR1 SGHRS and CDR2 YFSETQ. This CDR3 is 14 amino acids long. CDR3 sequence: CASSLGTVNYGYTF. CDR3 DNA: TGCGCCAGCAGCTTGGGGACAGTTAACTATGGCTACACCTTC.

The chain is built from TRBV4-2 and TRBJ2-1; maybe TRBD2 (5 bases). The germline V gene encodes CDR1 LGHNA and CDR2 YNFKEQ. The germline V and J ends were trimmed by 0 bases and 7 bases, with 13 bases remaining between them. This CDR3 is 15 amino acids long. The CDR3 DNA is TGTGCCAGCAGCCAAGAAGAGGGTAGCGCAAATGAGCAGTTCTTC. Protein: CASSQEEGSANEQFF.

The genes are TRBV10-3 and TRBJ1-2; the match to TRBD1 covers 8 bases. The CDR3 has 13 amino acids. V gave up 7 bases and J gave up 6 bases; unmatched junction bases: 7. The V gene's germline CDR1 is ENHRY and CDR2 SYGVKD. Written as DNA, the CDR3 is TGTGCCATCAAAGGTGGACAGGGAGATGGCTACACCTTC. Residues: CAIKGGQGDGYTF.

This chain links TRBV10-3 with TRBJ2-3; perhaps TRBD2 as D (7 bases). The V and J ends lost 4 bases and 1 base respectively, with 15 bases between them. CDR3 length equals 16 residues. Germline V gene data show CDR1 as ENHRY and CDR2 as SYGVKD. CDR3 bases: TGTGCCATCAGTGGGGGGGGCCCTCATGGCACAGATACGCAGTATTTT. This gives the protein CAISGGGPHGTDTQYF.

V usage is TRBV2 and J usage is TRBJ2-5; unclear D gene. Per the germline V gene, CDR1 is SNHLY and CDR2 is FYNNEI. The CDR3 has 13 residues. V was cut by 5 bases and J by 3 bases, with 10 bases left in between. This CDR3 is CASSFLRKETQYF. For the CDR3, the DNA is TGTGCCAGCAGTTTCCTGAGGAAAGAGACCCAGTACTTC.

The V and J genes are TRBV6-5 and TRBJ1-4; D may be TRBD1 (5 bases). In germline, CDR1 is MNHEY, CDR2 SVGAGI. Trimming took 6 bases from V and 7 from J, leaving 9 bases between them. The CDR3 consists of 12 residues. The DNA for the CDR3 is TGTGCCAGCAGCGGGGGACGTGAAAAACTGTTTTTT. Translated, it gives CASSGGREKLFF.

The V and J genes are TRBV30 and TRBJ2-7; D ambiguous. The CDR3 is made up of 14 amino acids. The V end lost 4 bases, the J end lost 4 bases, and 17 bases lay between the germline ends. Germline V gene data show CDR1 as GTSNPN and CDR2 as SVGIG (reference sequence). CDR3 in DNA: TGTGCCTGGACACCTCAGGCCTCGGTATACGAGCAGTACTTC. It codes for CAWTPQASVYEQYF.

V usage is TRBV6-6 and J usage is TRBJ2-7; 8 nucleotides line up with TRBD1. V gave up 0 bases and J gave up 2 bases; unmatched junction bases: 6. CDR3 size: 16 residues. The V gene's germline CDR1 is MNHNY and CDR2 SVGAGI (reference sequence). This chain's CDR3 is CASSYSSMTGAYEQYF. Written as DNA, the CDR3 is TGTGCCAGCAGTTACTCGAGTATGACAGGGGCCTACGAGCAGTACTTC.

This clone was seen more than once but under ten times. The rearrangement links TRBV18 to TRBJ2-5; D not resolved. Germline V gives CDR1 KGHSH, CDR2 LQKENI. CDR3 size: 11 residues. The V and J ends lost 6 bases and 2 bases respectively, with 4 bases between them. In DNA form, the CDR3 reads TGTGCCAGCTCTCCTCAAGAGACCCAGTACTTC. This sequence encodes CASSPQETQYF. Complete variable domain (other parts from reference TRBV18 and TRBJ2-5): NAGVMQNPRHLVRRRGQEARLRCSPMKGHSHVYWYRQLPEEGLKFMVYLQKENIIDESGMPKERFSAEFPKEGPSILRIQQVVRGDSAAYFCASSPQETQYFGPGTRLLVL.

This chain links TRBV2 with TRBJ2-3, with TRBD2 matching 12 bases. The CDR3 runs to 15 residues. Per germline, CDR1 SNHLY and CDR2 FYNNEI. With 1 base clipped from V and 8 bases from J, the junction kept 4 bases outside the gene matches. CDR3 DNA sequence: TGTGCCAGCAGTGAAGGTCTAGCGGGAGGGAGTACGCAGTATTTT. Translating gives CASSEGLAGGSTQYF.

This clone was found a few times. CDR3 bases: TGTGCCAGCAGTTTACGGGGGGCAGGGAACACTGAAGCTTTCTTT. Protein product: CASSLRGAGNTEAFF. This rearrangement joins TRBV28 to TRBJ1-1, with D possibly being TRBD1 (6 bases). The germline V gene encodes CDR1 MDHEN and CDR2 SYDVKM. Trimming stripped 2 bases from V and 1 base from J, with 11 bases between. The CDR3 is made up of 15 amino acids.

The chain has TRBV18 and TRBJ1-2; possible D gene TRBD1, 6 bases. The CDR3 is 15 amino acids. Deletions cut 5 bases from V and 2 bases from J, with 15 bases between. CDR1 is KGHSH and CDR2 is LQKENI in the germline V gene. The CDR3 spells CASSAYREPNYGYTF. The CDR3 DNA reads as TGTGCCAGCTCAGCTTACAGGGAGCCAAACTATGGCTACACCTTC.

The table lists this clone with a count of one. V is TRBV27 and J is TRBJ2-1, with 9 bases matching TRBD1. Germline loops: CDR1 MNHEY, CDR2 SMNVEV (reference sequence). The CDR3 covers 16 residues. After removal of 5 bases from V and 3 bases from J, the junction contained 8 bases not matched to a gene. CDR3: CASSPRRDRDYNEQFF. CDR3 nucleotides: TGTGCCAGCAGTCCCCGCCGGGACAGGGACTACAATGAGCAGTTCTTC.

This clone came up a few times. The V gene is TRBV5-8, the J gene TRBJ2-7; D ambiguous. CDR1 and CDR2 (germline): SGHTS, YDEGEE. With 1 base removed from V and 3 bases from J, the gap between germline ends came to 5 bases. This CDR3 region has 12 residues. The CDR3 is CASSLILYEQYF. The DNA for the CDR3 is TGTGCCAGCAGCTTGATCCTCTACGAGCAGTACTTC.

The CDR3 protein is CAWRSRALRNTEAFF. The CDR3 DNA reads TGTGCCTGGAGGTCGAGGGCCCTAAGAAACACTGAAGCTTTCTTT. This chain uses TRBV30 with TRBJ1-1; D not certain. V was cut by 3 bases and J by 2 bases, with 16 bases left in between. Germline CDR1 is GTSNPN and CDR2 is SVGIG (reference sequence). This CDR3 region has 15 residues.

The chain links TRBV27 to TRBJ1-1, with D uncertain. Germline CDR1 reads MNHEY; CDR2 reads SMNVEV (reference sequence). The CDR3 totals 13 residues. V was clipped by 4 bases and J by 4 bases, with 10 bases between them. The CDR3 sequence: CASSYRVGTEAFF. The DNA for the CDR3 is TGTGCCAGCAGTTATCGGGTTGGCACTGAAGCTTTCTTT.

The chain joins TRBV28 to TRBJ1-2; the D gene is possibly TRBD1 (5 bases). The CDR3 is 15 residues long. The V and J ends lost 2 bases and 8 bases respectively, with 18 bases between them. Germline CDR1 and CDR2: MDHEN and SYDVKM. CDR3 nucleotides: TGTGCCAGCAGTTTACCTAGTCGGGGACTCGGCGGCTACACCTTC. Protein product: CASSLPSRGLGGYTF.

The CDR3 region is CASSVGPGDGPWEQFF. CDR3 coding DNA: TGTGCCAGCAGCGTAGGTCCAGGGGACGGCCCTTGGGAGCAGTTCTTC. This rearrangement joins TRBV9 to TRBJ2-1; the D gene is possibly TRBD1 (6 bases). Germline assignment: CDR1 SGDLS and CDR2 YYNGEE. V shed 0 bases and J shed 10 bases, with 20 bases lying between them. CDR3 size: 16 residues.

This rearrangement joins TRBV4-1 to TRBJ1-2; D unresolved. Trimming shortened V by 4 bases and J by 4 bases, and 13 bases separated the two germline ends. Germline-derived CDR1 and CDR2 are MGHRA and YSYEKL. The length of the CDR3 is 14 residues. This chain's CDR3 is CASSPGGRFYGYTF. Here the CDR3 DNA reads TGCGCCAGCAGCCCCGGAGGCAGATTCTATGGCTACACCTTC.

V and J are TRBV6-1 and TRBJ1-4, with 7 bases fitting TRBD1. CDR1 and CDR2 from the germline V gene are MNHNS and SASEGT. The V gene end was trimmed by 4 bases and the J gene end by 1 base; junction bases not matched to a gene: 6. This CDR3 contains 16 residues. The CDR3 reads CASSAGTARTNEKLFF. CDR3 bases: TGTGCCAGCAGTGCCGGGACAGCGAGAACTAATGAAAAACTGTTTTTT.